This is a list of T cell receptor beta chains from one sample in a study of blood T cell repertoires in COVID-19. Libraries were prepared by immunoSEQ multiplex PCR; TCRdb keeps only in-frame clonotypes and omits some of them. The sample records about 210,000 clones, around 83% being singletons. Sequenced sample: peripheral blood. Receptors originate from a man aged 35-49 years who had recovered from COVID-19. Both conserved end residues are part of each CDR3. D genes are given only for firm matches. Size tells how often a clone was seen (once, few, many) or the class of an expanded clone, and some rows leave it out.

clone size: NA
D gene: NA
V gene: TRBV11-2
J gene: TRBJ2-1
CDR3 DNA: TGTGCCAGCACCCGACAGTTAAACAATGAGCAGTTCTTC
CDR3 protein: CASTRQLNNEQFF

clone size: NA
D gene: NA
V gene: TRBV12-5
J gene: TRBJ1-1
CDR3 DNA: TGTGCTAGTGGTAAGGACAGCGTAAACACTGAAGCTTTCTTT
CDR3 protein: CASGKDSVNTEAFF

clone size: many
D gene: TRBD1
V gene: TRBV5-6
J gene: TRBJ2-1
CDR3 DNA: TGTGCCAGCAGCCGACAGGGATACAATGAGCAGTTCTTC
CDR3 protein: CASSRQGYNEQFF

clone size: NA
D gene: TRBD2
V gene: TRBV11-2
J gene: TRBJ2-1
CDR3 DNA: TGTGCCAGCAGCCCGGGACTAGCGGTCTACAATGAGCAGTTCTTC
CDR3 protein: CASSPGLAVYNEQFF

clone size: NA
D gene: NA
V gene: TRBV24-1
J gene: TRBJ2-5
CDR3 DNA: TGTGCCACCCCGATTCGGGAGACCCAGTACTTC
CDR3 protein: CATPIRETQYF

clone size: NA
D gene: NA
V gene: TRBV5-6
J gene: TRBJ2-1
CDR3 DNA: TGTGCCAGCAGCTTGATAGTTTTCGATGAGCAGTTCTTC
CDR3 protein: CASSLIVFDEQFF

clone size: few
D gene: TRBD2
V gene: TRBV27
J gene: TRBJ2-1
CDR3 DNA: TGTGCCAGCAGTTTCCGTAGCGGGAACGATGAGCAGTTCTTC
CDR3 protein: CASSFRSGNDEQFF

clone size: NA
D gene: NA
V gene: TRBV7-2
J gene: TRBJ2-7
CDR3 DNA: TGTGCCAGCAGCTTAGAAAGGGAGGCCGAGCAGTACTTC
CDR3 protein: CASSLEREAEQYF

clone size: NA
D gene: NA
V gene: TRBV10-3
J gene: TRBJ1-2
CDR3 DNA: TGTGCCATTTCTGTGGAGGCTGCCTATGGCTACACCTTC
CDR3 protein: CAISVEAAYGYTF

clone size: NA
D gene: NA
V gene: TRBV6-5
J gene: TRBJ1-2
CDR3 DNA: TGTGCCAGCAGTTACGCCGAGGGTGTTGGCTACACCTTC
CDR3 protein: CASSYAEGVGYTF

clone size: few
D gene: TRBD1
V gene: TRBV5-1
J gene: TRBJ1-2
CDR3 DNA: TGCGCCAGCAGCTATACAGGGGAGGCTGACTATGGCTACACCTTC
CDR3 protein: CASSYTGEADYGYTF

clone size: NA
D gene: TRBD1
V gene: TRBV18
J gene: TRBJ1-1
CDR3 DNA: TGTGCCAGCTCACCAGTATTACAGGGGACCACTGAAGCTTTCTTT
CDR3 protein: CASSPVLQGTTEAFF

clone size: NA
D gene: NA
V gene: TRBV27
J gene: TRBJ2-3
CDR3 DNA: TGTGCCAGCAGTCACTCACTTGGCACAGATACGCAGTATTTT
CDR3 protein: CASSHSLGTDTQYF

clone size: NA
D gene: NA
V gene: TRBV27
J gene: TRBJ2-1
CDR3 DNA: TGTGCCAGCAGTCCGATACAACGCAATGAGCAGTTCTTC
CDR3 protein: CASSPIQRNEQFF

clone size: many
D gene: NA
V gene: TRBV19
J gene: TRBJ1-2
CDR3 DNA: TGTGCCAGTAGTTGGCAGGGTGGCTACACCTTC
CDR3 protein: CASSWQGGYTF

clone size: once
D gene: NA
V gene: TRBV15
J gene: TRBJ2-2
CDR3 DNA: TGTGCCACCAGCAGAGATCGATCCGGCGGGCTGTTTTTT
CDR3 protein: CATSRDRSGGLFF

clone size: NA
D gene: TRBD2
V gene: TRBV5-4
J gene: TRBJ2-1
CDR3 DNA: TGTGCCAGCAGCTTGGAGGCTAGCGGGGGAGCCGAGCAGTTCTTC
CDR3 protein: CASSLEASGGAEQFF

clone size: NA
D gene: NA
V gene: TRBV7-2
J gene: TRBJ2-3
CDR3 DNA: TGTGCCAGCAGCTTAGTGGTAGGCACAGATACGCAGTATTTT
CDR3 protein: CASSLVVGTDTQYF

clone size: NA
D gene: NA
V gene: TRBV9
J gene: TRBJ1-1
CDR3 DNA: TGTGCCAGCAGCGAGGGACATATGAACACTGAAGCTTTCTTT
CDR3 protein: CASSEGHMNTEAFF

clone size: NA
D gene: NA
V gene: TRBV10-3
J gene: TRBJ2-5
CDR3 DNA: TGTGCCATCAGCAATAGCGAGAGTCGGGAGACCCAGTACTTC
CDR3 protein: CAISNSESRETQYF

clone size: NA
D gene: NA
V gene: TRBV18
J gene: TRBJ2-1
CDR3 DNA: TGTGCCAGCTCACCGGGGGGTCTCCATGAGCAGTTCTTC
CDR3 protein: CASSPGGLHEQFF

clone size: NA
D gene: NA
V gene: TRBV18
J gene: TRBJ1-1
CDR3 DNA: TGTGCCAGCTCCTCCGGAGGCACTGAAGCTTTCTTT
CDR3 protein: CASSSGGTEAFF

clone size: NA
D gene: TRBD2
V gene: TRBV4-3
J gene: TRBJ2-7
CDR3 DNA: TGCGCCAGCAGCCCAGGGACTAGCGGGGGACCTTACGAGCAGTACTTC
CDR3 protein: CASSPGTSGGPYEQYF

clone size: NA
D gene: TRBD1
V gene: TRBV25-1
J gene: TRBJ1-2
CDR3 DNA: TGTACCAGCCGGGACAGGGGAAGCGGCTACACCTTC
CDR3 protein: CTSRDRGSGYTF

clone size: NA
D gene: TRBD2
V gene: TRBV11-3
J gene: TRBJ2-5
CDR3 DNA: TGTGCCAGCAGCACGACTAGCGGGGGTACCCAAGAGACCCAGTACTTC
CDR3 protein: CASSTTSGGTQETQYF

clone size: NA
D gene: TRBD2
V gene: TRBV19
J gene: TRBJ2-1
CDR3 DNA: TGTGCCAGTAGCCTCATTAGCGGGGGGACGTACAATGAGCAGTTCTTC
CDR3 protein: CASSLISGGTYNEQFF

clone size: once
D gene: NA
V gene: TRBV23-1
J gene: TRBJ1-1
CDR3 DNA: TGCGCCATCGGGGAGGGCCTAAACACTGAAGCTTTCTTT
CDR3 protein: CAIGEGLNTEAFF

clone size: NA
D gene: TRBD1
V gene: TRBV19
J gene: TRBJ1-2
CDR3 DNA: TGTGCCAGTAGTACCTATATTTATGGACAGGGGGGTGGCTACACCTTC
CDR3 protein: CASSTYIYGQGGGYTF

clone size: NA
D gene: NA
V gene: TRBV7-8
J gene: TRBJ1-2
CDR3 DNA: TGTGCCAGCAGCACCCGATTGACAGTCATCTATGGCTACACCTTC
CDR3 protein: CASSTRLTVIYGYTF

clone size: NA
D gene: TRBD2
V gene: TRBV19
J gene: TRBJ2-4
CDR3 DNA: TGTGCCAGTAGTACTAAACCGGGACTAGCGGGAGATTACGCCAAAAACATTCAGTACTTC
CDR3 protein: CASSTKPGLAGDYAKNIQYF

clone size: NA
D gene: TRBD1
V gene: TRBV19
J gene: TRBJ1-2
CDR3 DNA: TGTGCCAGTACCGCTACTCCGGGACAGGGGACGCTCTACACCTTC
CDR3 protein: CASTATPGQGTLYTF

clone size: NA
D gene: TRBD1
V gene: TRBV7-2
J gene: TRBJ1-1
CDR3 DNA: TGTGCCAGCAGCTCCCAGGGGGTCGATTTAGGCACTGAAGCTTTCTTT
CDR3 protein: CASSSQGVDLGTEAFF

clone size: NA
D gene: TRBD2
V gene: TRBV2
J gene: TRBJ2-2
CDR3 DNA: TGTGCCAGCAGTGCTACTAGCGGGAGTGCCGGGGAGCTGTTTTTT
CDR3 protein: CASSATSGSAGELFF

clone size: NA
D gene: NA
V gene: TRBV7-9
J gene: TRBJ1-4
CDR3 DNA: TGTGCCAGCAGCTTAGGGAGTGAAAAACTGTTTTTT
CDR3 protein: CASSLGSEKLFF

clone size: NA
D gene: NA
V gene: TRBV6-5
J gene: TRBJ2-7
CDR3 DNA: TGTGCCAGCAGTTACTCGAGTACGGGCTACGAGCAGTACTTC
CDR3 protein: CASSYSSTGYEQYF

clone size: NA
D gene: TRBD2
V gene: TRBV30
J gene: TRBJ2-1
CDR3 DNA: TGTGCCTCGACTAGCGGGAGTCCCAGGAATGAGCAGTTCTTC
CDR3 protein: CASTSGSPRNEQFF

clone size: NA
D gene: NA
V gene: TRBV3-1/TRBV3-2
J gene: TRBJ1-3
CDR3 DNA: TGTGCCAGCAGCCAAAGAACAGCCAACTCTGGAAACACCATATATTTT
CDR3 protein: CASSQRTANSGNTIYF

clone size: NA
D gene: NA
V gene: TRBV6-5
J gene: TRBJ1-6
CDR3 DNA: TGTGCCACCCTTAGCTCCTCTTCGTCACCCCTCCACTTT
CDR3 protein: CATLSSSSSPLHF

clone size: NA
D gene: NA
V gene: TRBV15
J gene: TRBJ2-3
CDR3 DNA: TGTGCCACCAGCAGAGAAGGATCGGGGGGCCTCGGGACAGATACGCAGTATTTT
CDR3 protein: CATSREGSGGLGTDTQYF

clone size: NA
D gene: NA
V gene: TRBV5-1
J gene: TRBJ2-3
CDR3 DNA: TGCGCCAGCAGCATTAACGGAGGGGTAGATACGCAGTATTTT
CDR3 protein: CASSINGGVDTQYF

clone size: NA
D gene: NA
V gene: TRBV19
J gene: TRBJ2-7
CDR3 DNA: TGTGCCAGCAGCCCCGAGAGACAGTCCTACGAGCAGTACTTC
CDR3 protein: CASSPERQSYEQYF

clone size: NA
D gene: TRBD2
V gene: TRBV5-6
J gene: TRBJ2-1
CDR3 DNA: TGTGCCAGCAGCCGATTAGCGGGGGGAATGAATGAGCAGTTCTTC
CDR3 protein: CASSRLAGGMNEQFF

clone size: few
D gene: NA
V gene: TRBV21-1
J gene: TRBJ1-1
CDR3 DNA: TGTGCCAGCAGCAAAGTTGAGCCGGTTGAAGCTTTCTTT
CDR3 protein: CASSKVEPVEAFF

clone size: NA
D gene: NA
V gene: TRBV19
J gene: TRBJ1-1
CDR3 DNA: TGTGCCAGTAGTGTCAGGGTGGCCACTGAAGCTTTCTTT
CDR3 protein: CASSVRVATEAFF

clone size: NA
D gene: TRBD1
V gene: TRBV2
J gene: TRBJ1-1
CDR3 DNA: TGTGCCAGCACCAACACAGGGGGCATCCCTGAAGCTTTCTTT
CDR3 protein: CASTNTGGIPEAFF

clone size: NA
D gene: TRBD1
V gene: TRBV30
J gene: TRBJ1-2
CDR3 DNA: TGTGCCTGTAAACAGGGGCCCTATGGCTACACCTTC
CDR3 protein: CACKQGPYGYTF

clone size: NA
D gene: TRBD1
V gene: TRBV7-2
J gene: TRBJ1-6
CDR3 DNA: TGTGCCAGCAGTCGACAGGGTACCTCCGGCGGCCTCACCCTCCACTTT
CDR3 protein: CASSRQGTSGGLTLHF